These 5 T cell receptor beta chains share one sample of origin, sequenced in a study of T cells in narcolepsy. Assay used: immunoSEQ multiplex PCR; TCRdb lists only in-frame clones, some missing. Among around 30,000 clones, around four fifths were seen once, and the ten largest hold 2% to 3%. Sequencing used CD45RA- memory CD4+ T cells from PBMCs. These receptors came from a human donor with narcolepsy.

The chain links TRBV2 to TRBJ2-1; 9 nucleotides align to TRBD1. V dropped 6 bases and J dropped 7; count of bases not matched to a gene: 10. The CDR3 sequence is 15 residues long. Germline V gene data show CDR1 as SNHLY and CDR2 as FYNNEI. The CDR3 loop reads CASRINTGGNNEQFF. The CDR3 nucleotides read TGTGCCAGCAGAATTAATACAGGGGGCAATAATGAGCAGTTCTTC.

The chain combines TRBV9 with TRBJ2-2; possible D gene TRBD2, 6 bases. Trimming pared 4 bases from V and 3 bases from J, leaving 13 bases between. CDR1 SGDLS and CDR2 YYNGEE come from the germline V gene. This CDR3 comprises 15 residues. The CDR3 nucleotides read TGTGCCAGCAGCCCTAGACTAGTTGACACCGGGGAGCTGTTTTTT. Its protein is CASSPRLVDTGELFF.

The chain has TRBV10-1 and TRBJ2-1; tentatively, D is TRBD1 or TRBD2 (5 bases each). Trimming stripped 3 bases from V and 13 bases from J, with 10 bases between. Germline CDR1 is WNHNN and CDR2 is SYGVQD (reference sequence). The CDR3 has 11 amino acids. The CDR3 DNA follows: TGCGCCAGCAGTGAAGAGGGGTATCAGTTCTTC. Encoded protein: CASSEEGYQFF.

The chain links TRBV6-1 to TRBJ1-4; D gene uncertain. CDR3 length: 14 residues. CDR1 is MNHNS, CDR2 SASEGT, per germline. V was pared by 0 bases and J by 5 bases, with 7 bases between. The CDR3, as DNA: TGTGCCAGCAGTGAAGCCCCGGGGAATGAAAAACTGTTTTTT. As protein: CASSEAPGNEKLFF.

This chain uses TRBV10-3 with TRBJ1-4; D is uncertain. Germline CDR1 ENHRY, CDR2 SYGVKD. This CDR3 comprises 15 residues. Between the trimmed V and J ends, which lost 3 bases and 4 bases, there was a span of 12 bases. This CDR3 reads CAISEGSTVNEKLFF. As DNA, the CDR3 is TGTGCCATCAGTGAAGGGAGCACCGTTAATGAAAAACTGTTTTTT.